Only a few counts were recorded for the clone carrying this TCR beta chain. The CDR3 is 13 residues long. Per the germline V gene, CDR1 is SGHTA and CDR2 is FQGNSA. Deletions cut 0 bases from V and 4 bases from J, with 4 bases between. The record originates from a study of PD-1 blockade in classical Hodgkin lymphoma. Specified time point: cycle 4 day 1 (C4D1), after more than five weeks of nivolumab. Brentuximab vedotin exposure varied, and every patient relapsed after autologous stem cell transplantation. Generated by immunoSEQ multiplex PCR, the TCRdb table keeps only in-frame clones and is missing some. The table shows tens of thousands of clones, with roughly nine tenths occurring only once.

The sequencing used peripheral blood mononuclear cells (PBMCs), collected before the fourth cycle of nivolumab. The chain combines TRBV7-2 with TRBJ2-1; D is unclear. The clonotype was recovered from a human donor with classical Hodgkin lymphoma. CDR3 region: CASSLARYNEQFF. The CDR3 DNA reads TGTGCCAGCAGCTTAGCGCGATACAATGAGCAGTTCTTC.